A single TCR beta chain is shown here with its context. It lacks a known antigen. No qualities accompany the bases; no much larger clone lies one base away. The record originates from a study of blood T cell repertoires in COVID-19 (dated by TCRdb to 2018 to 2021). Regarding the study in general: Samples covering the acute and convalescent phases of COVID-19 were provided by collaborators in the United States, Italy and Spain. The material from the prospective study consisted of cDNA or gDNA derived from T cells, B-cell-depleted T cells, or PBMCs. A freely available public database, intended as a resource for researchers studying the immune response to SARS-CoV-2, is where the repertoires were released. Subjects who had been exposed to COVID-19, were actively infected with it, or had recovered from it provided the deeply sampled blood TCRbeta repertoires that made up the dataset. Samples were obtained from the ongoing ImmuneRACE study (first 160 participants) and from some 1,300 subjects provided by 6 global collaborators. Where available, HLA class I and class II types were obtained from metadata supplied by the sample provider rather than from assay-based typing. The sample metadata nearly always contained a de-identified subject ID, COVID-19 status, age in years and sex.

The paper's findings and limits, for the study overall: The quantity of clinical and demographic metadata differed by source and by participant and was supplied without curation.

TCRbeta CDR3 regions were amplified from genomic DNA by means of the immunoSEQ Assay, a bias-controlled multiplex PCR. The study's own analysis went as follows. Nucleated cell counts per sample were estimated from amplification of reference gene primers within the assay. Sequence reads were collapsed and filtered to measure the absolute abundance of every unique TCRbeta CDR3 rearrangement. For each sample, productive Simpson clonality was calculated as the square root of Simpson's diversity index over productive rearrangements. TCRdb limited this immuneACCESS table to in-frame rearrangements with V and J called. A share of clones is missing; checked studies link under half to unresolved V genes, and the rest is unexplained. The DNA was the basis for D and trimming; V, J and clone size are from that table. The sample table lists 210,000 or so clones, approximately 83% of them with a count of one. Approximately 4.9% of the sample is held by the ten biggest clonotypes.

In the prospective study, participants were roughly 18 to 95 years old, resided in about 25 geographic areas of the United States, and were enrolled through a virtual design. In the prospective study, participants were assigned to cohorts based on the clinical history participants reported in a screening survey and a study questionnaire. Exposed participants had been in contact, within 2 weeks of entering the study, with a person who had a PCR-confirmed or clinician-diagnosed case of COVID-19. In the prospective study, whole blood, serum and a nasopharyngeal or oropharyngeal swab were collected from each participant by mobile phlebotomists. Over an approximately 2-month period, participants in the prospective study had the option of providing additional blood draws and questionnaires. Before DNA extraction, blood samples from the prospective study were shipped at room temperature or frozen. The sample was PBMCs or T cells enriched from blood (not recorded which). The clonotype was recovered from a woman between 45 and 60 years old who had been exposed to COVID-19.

The CDR3: CSATDRVALEAFF. The nucleotides are TGCAGTGCTACTGACAGGGTGGCTCTTGAAGCTTTCTTT. Recombination joined TRBV20-1 with TRBJ1-1, with 7 bases in between that match TRBD1. There are 13 amino acids in the CDR3, from cysteine to phenylalanine inclusive. CDR3 DNA is the only sequence kept; it has 39 bases, read in frame from the first base. The germline V gene (reference sequence) yields DFQATT for CDR1 and SNEGSKA for CDR2. The germline V end is reduced by 4 bases and the J end by 7 bases; junction bases left unmatched: 9.